What follows is one TCR beta chain and its context. Its antigen is unknown. Profiled with immunoSEQ multiplex PCR; TCRdb holds only in-frame clones, not every one. The sample contains about 400,000 clones, 80% to 95% of which appear only once. V was trimmed by 5 bases and J by 5 bases, leaving 13 bases between them. Per the germline V gene, CDR1 is LNHDA and CDR2 is SQIVND (reference sequence). The CDR3 covers 14 residues. Specified treatment: 15 to 20 received Ad26.COV2.S at low or high dose, single or two shots; 5 received placebo; per-sample allocation not given. It was on day 63 after the first vaccine or placebo injection that samples were taken. The record originates from a study of Ad26.COV2.S vaccination and SARS-CoV-2 variants. Overall study: Within the COV1001 Ad26.COV2.S trial arm, the donor was enrolled. Administration of Ad26.COV2.S was intramuscular, either once or twice 56 days apart.

General study findings and limits: Ad26.COV2.S recipients had broader spike-specific TCRs (P = 0.0014).

Specimen: peripheral blood, collected in a trial of Ad26.COV2.S vaccine versus placebo. The origin of this receptor is a person between 18 and 59 years old who received the Ad26.COV2.S COVID-19 vaccine or a placebo. The V and J genes are TRBV19 and TRBJ1-5; possible D gene TRBD1, 5 bases. CDR3 amino acids: CASSVQGSDQPQHF. Here the CDR3 DNA reads TGTGCCAGTAGTGTCCAGGGTTCGGATCAGCCCCAGCATTTT.